One and the same sample provided the 27 T cell receptor beta chains below, sequenced in a study of cytomegalovirus exposure and HLA in healthy donors (dated by TCRdb to about 2017). Libraries were made using the immunoSEQ multiplex PCR assay. For the multiplex PCR, a mixture combining 60 forward primers for TCR Vbeta segments and 13 reverse primers for TCR Jbeta segments was used. The table comes from immuneACCESS by way of TCRdb, which keeps in-frame sequences with V and J called. Part of the clones is missing from these tables; in studies checked, under half for an unresolved V gene and the rest for unknown reasons. The sample table shows 60,000 to 70,000 clones, and around 76% are seen once. The ten most abundant clones make up over 6% of the sample. Specimen: PBMCs. The receptor set was obtained from a man in his forties or fifties in good health and CMV-seronegative.

This chain connects TRBV5-1 to TRBJ1-4; 7 nucleotides align to TRBD1. Germline CDR1 reads SGHRS; CDR2 reads YFSETQ. This CDR3 has 13 amino acids. V gave up 6 bases and J gave up 8 bases; unmatched junction bases: 7. The CDR3 spells CASNSGTAEKLFF. CDR3 sequence (DNA): TGCGCCAGCAACAGTGGGACAGCCGAAAAACTGTTTTTT. Based on the CDR3 plus reference TRBV5-1 and TRBJ1-4, the full variable domain is KAGVTQTPRYLIKTRGQQVTLSCSPISGHRSVSWYQQTPGQGLQFLFEYFSETQRNKGNFPGRFSGRQFSNSRSEMNVSTLELGDSALYLCASNSGTAEKLFFGSGTQLSVL.

The V call is TRBV7-2, the J call TRBJ1-5; unclear D gene. Germline V CDR1 and CDR2: SGHTA, FQGNSA. This CDR3 comprises 14 residues. V gave up 1 base and J gave up 4 bases, with 8 bases separating them. In nucleotides, the CDR3 is TGTGCCAGCAGCTTAGGGCAGAAAAATCAGCCCCAGCATTTT. Residues: CASSLGQKNQPQHF.

The V gene is TRBV7-6, the J gene TRBJ2-7; D might be TRBD1 (5 bases). CDR3 length equals 13 residues. Trimming took 5 bases from V and 6 from J, leaving 14 bases between them. Germline V gives CDR1 SGHVS, CDR2 FNYEAQ. Here the CDR3 DNA reads TGTGCCAGCAGCCGGACACTTAGTGGCGAGCAGTACTTC. Translated: CASSRTLSGEQYF.

This clone was seen once. The chain combines TRBV7-6 with TRBJ2-6; 7 positions match TRBD2. The junction had 10 bases not matched to a gene; V was cut back by 5 bases and J by 0 bases. This CDR3 contains 18 residues. Germline CDR1 SGHVS, CDR2 FNYEAQ. CDR3 residues: CASSLTGGTNSGANVLTF. The CDR3 region has the DNA TGTGCCAGCAGCCTCACGGGGGGAACGAACTCTGGGGCCAACGTCCTGACTTTC.

This chain uses TRBV11-3 with TRBJ1-1, with D possibly being TRBD1 (5 bases). Germline-derived CDR1 and CDR2 are SGHNT and YENEEA. The CDR3 runs 16 residues. The V end lost 2 bases, the J end lost 3 bases, and 16 bases lay between the germline ends. CDR3 DNA: TGTGCCAGCAGCTTATCGGGGGGGAGTTGGGACACTGAAGCTTTCTTT. Its translation is CASSLSGGSWDTEAFF.

In this sample, this clone turned up a few times. The chain recombines TRBV10-2 with TRBJ1-1, with D unresolved. This CDR3 has 12 residues. V was pared by 6 bases and J by 1 base, with 6 bases between. Germline V gene lookup returns CDR1 WSHSY and CDR2 SAAADI. DNA for the CDR3: TGCGCCAGCAGGAGACAGAACACTGAAGCTTTCTTT. Its protein product is CASRRQNTEAFF.

The chain recombines TRBV15 with TRBJ2-7, with a weak D call TRBD2 (6 bases). Germline CDR1 reads LNHNV; CDR2 reads YYDKDF (reference sequence). This CDR3 has 15 amino acids. Trimming shortened V by 3 bases and J by 2 bases, and 14 bases separated the two germline ends. The CDR3 here is CATSSGQPGAYEQYF. Written as DNA, the CDR3 is TGTGCCACCAGCAGCGGGCAGCCGGGAGCCTACGAGCAGTACTTC.

The chain recombines TRBV11-2 with TRBJ2-5, with 7 positions matching TRBD2. TRBJ2-7 explains the end of the DNA better; the J call may be wrong. This CDR3 region has 14 residues. CDR1 and CDR2 (germline): SGHAT, FQNNGV. The CDR3 here is CASSPLRGVHEQYF. In DNA form, the CDR3 reads TGTGCCAGCAGCCCTCTTCGGGGGGTCCACGAGCAGTACTTC.

This chain connects TRBV7-9 to TRBJ2-7, with 7 nucleotides matching TRBD1. This CDR3 is built from 14 residues. The J segment lost 2 bases and the V segment lost 7 bases, leaving 8 bases of the junction unmatched. The germline V gene has CDR1 SEHNR and CDR2 FQNEAQ (reference sequence). CDR3 protein: CASTPVGQPYEQYF. The CDR3, as DNA: TGTGCCAGCACCCCAGTGGGACAGCCCTACGAGCAGTACTTC.

V usage is TRBV6-5 and J usage is TRBJ1-2; perhaps TRBD1 as D (6 bases). CDR1 and CDR2 from the germline V gene are MNHEY and SVGAGI. The CDR3 has 12 amino acids. Deletions cut 8 bases from V and 6 bases from J, with 13 bases between. Here the CDR3 reads CASARDNNGYTF. CDR3 coding DNA: TGTGCCAGCGCGAGGGACAATAATGGCTACACCTTC.

This clone was detected only a few times. Sequence at one end of the junction differs from germline and may be a read error. The DNA of the CDR3 is TGTGCTAGCAGCCCGAGGCCAACAGATACGCAGTATTTT. It specifies CASSPRPTDTQYF. V and J are TRBV7-7 and TRBJ2-3; D is undetermined. CDR3 length: 13 amino acids. Germline CDR1 reads SSHAT; CDR2 reads FNYEAQ (reference sequence).

The chain carries TRBV7-6 and TRBJ1-1; D is undetermined. Germline CDR1 and CDR2: SGHVS and FNYEAQ. The germline V and J ends were trimmed by 6 bases and 0 bases, with 8 bases remaining between them. There are 13 residues in the CDR3. The CDR3 sequence is CASRMWLNTEAFF. The CDR3 DNA is TGTGCCAGCAGGATGTGGCTGAACACTGAAGCTTTCTTT. Full variable domain (missing parts from reference TRBV7-6 and TRBJ1-1): GAGVSQSPRYKVTKRGQDVALRCDPISGHVSLYWYRQALGQGPEFLTYFNYEAQQDKSGLPNDRFSAERPEGSISTLTIQRTEQRDSAMYRCASRMWLNTEAFFGQGTRLTVV.

The chain joins TRBV5-5 to TRBJ2-7, with D possibly TRBD1 on 6 matching bases. Germline V gene data show CDR1 as SGHKS and CDR2 as YYEKEE (reference sequence). This CDR3 spans 15 amino acids. Trimming removed 0 bases at V and 3 bases at J, with 13 bases between. Written as DNA, the CDR3 is TGTGCCAGCAGCTTGGTCGGACAGAGCAACTACGAGCAGTACTTC. Translated, it gives CASSLVGQSNYEQYF.

The V and J genes are TRBV19 and TRBJ2-5; 10 bases line up with TRBD2. With V trimmed by 7 bases and J by 5 bases, 4 bases remained unmatched. The CDR3 consists of 13 residues. Germline CDR1 LNHDA, CDR2 SQIVND (reference sequence). CDR3 nucleotides: TGTGCCAGTAAGCGGGGGGGCGGTGAGACCCAGTACTTC. This encodes CASKRGGGETQYF.

The genes are TRBV29-1 and TRBJ2-6; TRBD1 is a possible D gene (6 bases). V lost 4 bases and J lost 4, with 8 bases in between. CDR1 SQVTM and CDR2 ANQGSEA come from the germline V gene. CDR3 length: 13 residues. The CDR3 DNA is TGCAGCGTTGGGGGGCTCGGGGCCAACGTCCTGACTTTC. As protein: CSVGGLGANVLTF.

The V call is TRBV18, the J call TRBJ1-5; D uncertain. This CDR3 spans 16 amino acids. V was clipped by 4 bases and J by 1 base, with 14 bases between them. CDR1 and CDR2 from the germline V gene are KGHSH and LQKENI. The CDR3 region has the DNA TGTGCCAGCTCACGAGGAGGGCCTGGGAGCAATCAGCCCCAGCATTTT. It is translated as CASSRGGPGSNQPQHF. The complete variable domain, with remaining parts taken from reference TRBV18 and TRBJ1-5, reads NAGVMQNPRHLVRRRGQEARLRCSPMKGHSHVYWYRQLPEEGLKFMVYLQKENIIDESGMPKERFSAEFPKEGPSILRIQQVVRGDSAAYFCASSRGGPGSNQPQHFGDGTRLSIL.

The rearrangement uses TRBV6-1 and TRBJ1-3, with D tentatively TRBD1 (5 bases). Germline CDR1 is MNHNS and CDR2 is SASEGT. CDR3 length: 15 residues. Trimming removed 5 bases from V and 2 bases from J, with 13 bases in between. The CDR3 nucleotides read TGTGCCAGCAGTTCCCCCTCAGGGACTGGAAACACCATATATTTT. Its translation is CASSSPSGTGNTIYF.

The genes are TRBV5-5 and TRBJ2-7, with TRBD1 as a possible D gene (5 bases). Trimming shortened V by 6 bases and J by 3 bases, and 7 bases separated the two germline ends. CDR1 SGHKS and CDR2 YYEKEE come from the germline V gene (reference sequence). The CDR3 runs to 11 residues. In DNA form, the CDR3 reads TGTGCCAGCATCAGGGACTACGAGCAGTACTTC. Translation: CASIRDYEQYF.

On this clone itself: A junction end diverges from the germline sequence, so it may reflect a read error. This chain's CDR3 is CASSLDRGNEQFF. CDR3 DNA sequence: TGTGCTAGCAGCCTCGACAGGGGCAATGAGCAGTTCTTC. The chain couples TRBV7-7 to TRBJ2-1; the match to TRBD1 covers 8 bases. The germline CDR1 and CDR2 sequences are SSHAT and FNYEAQ (reference sequence). The length of the CDR3 is 13 residues. The variable domain in full, with the rest retrieved from reference TRBV7-7 and TRBJ2-1, is GAGVSQSPRYKVTKRGQDVTLRCDPISSHATLYWYQQALGQGPEFLTYFNYEAQPDKSGLPSDRFSAERPEGSISTLTIQRTEQRDSAMYRCASSLDRGNEQFFGPGTRLTVL.

The J gene is TRBJ2-7, the V gene TRBV7-2; D might be TRBD1 (6 bases). V lost 2 bases to trimming and J lost 6 bases, with 8 bases between them. The CDR3 covers 12 residues. CDR1 is SGHTA and CDR2 is FQGNSA in the germline V gene. The CDR3 DNA sequence: TGTGCCAGCAGCTTAAGGGGGTCCGAGCAGTACTTC. Its protein product is CASSLRGSEQYF.

This rearrangement joins TRBV7-8 to TRBJ2-7, with 8 nucleotides matching TRBD2. Unmatched junction bases numbered 8, after V lost 3 bases and J lost 7 bases. The CDR3 sequence is 14 residues long. CDR1 is SGHVS, CDR2 FQNEAQ, per germline. The CDR3 bases are TGTGCCAGCAGCTTGGGGCGGGAGGTGGGAGAGCAGTACTTC. Translated: CASSLGREVGEQYF.

This clone was found a few times. The chain carries TRBV19 and TRBJ1-2; the match to TRBD1 covers 9 bases. Unmatched junction bases numbered 7, after V lost 5 bases and J lost 0 bases. Germline V gene lookup returns CDR1 LNHDA and CDR2 SQIVND (reference sequence). The CDR3 contains 16 residues. The CDR3 DNA sequence: TGTGCCAGTAGTCTGGGACAGGGAAGGACTAACTATGGCTACACCTTC. Encoded protein: CASSLGQGRTNYGYTF. The whole variable domain, remainder taken from reference TRBV19 and TRBJ1-2, is DGGITQSPKYLFRKEGQNVTLSCEQNLNHDAMYWYRQDPGQGLRLIYYSQIVNDFQKGDIAEGYSVSREKKESFPLTVTSAQKNPTAFYLCASSLGQGRTNYGYTFGSGTRLTVV.

This sequence joins TRBV4-1 and TRBJ2-7; tentative D call: TRBD1 (6 bases). The CDR3 has 14 residues. Germline V gene data show CDR1 as MGHRA and CDR2 as YSYEKL. V lost 3 bases to trimming and J lost 3 bases, with 12 bases between them. This CDR3 reads CASSHTQGGYEQYF. CDR3 in DNA: TGCGCCAGCAGCCACACCCAAGGGGGCTACGAGCAGTACTTC.

The chain has TRBV7-9 and TRBJ2-1; TRBD2 might be the D (6 bases). Germline values: CDR1 SEHNR, CDR2 FQNEAQ (reference sequence). This CDR3 comprises 12 residues. V lost 3 bases and J lost 9, with 9 bases in between. CDR3 in amino acids: CASSFLGGEQFF. The CDR3 DNA sequence: TGTGCCAGCAGCTTTCTGGGGGGTGAGCAGTTCTTC.

This clone appeared once. The rearrangement uses TRBV28 and TRBJ2-7; TRBD2 matches 10 bases. Per the germline V gene, CDR1 is MDHEN and CDR2 is SYDVKM. V gave up 6 bases and J gave up 5 bases; unmatched junction bases: 16. The CDR3 extends over 17 amino acids. In nucleotides, the CDR3 is TGTGCCAGCAGCTCAGCAGGACTAGCGGCCCAGTCTAACGAGCAGTACTTC. As protein: CASSSAGLAAQSNEQYF. Based on the CDR3 plus reference TRBV28 and TRBJ2-7, the full variable domain is DVKVTQSSRYLVKRTGEKVFLECVQDMDHENMFWYRQDPGLGLRLIYFSYDVKMKEKGDIPEGYSVSREKKERFSLILESASTNQTSMYLCASSSAGLAAQSNEQYFGPGTRLTVT.

This sequence joins TRBV18 and TRBJ2-2; D is perhaps TRBD2 (5 bases). This CDR3 is 16 amino acids long. Trimming pared 4 bases from V and 6 bases from J, leaving 18 bases between. Germline loops: CDR1 KGHSH, CDR2 LQKENI. The CDR3 loop reads CASSLRGIPYPGELFF. The CDR3 region has the DNA TGTGCCAGCTCACTTAGAGGGATCCCCTACCCCGGGGAGCTGTTTTTT. The full variable domain, rest sourced from reference TRBV18 and TRBJ2-2, is NAGVMQNPRHLVRRRGQEARLRCSPMKGHSHVYWYRQLPEEGLKFMVYLQKENIIDESGMPKERFSAEFPKEGPSILRIQQVVRGDSAAYFCASSLRGIPYPGELFFGEGSRLTVL.

This rearrangement joins TRBV9 to TRBJ2-3, with TRBD2 matching over 9 bases. The CDR3 runs 16 residues. Germline values: CDR1 SGDLS, CDR2 YYNGEE. V trimming: 4 bases; J trimming: 3 bases; junction bases outside the gene matches: 9. Written as DNA, the CDR3 is TGTGCCAGCAGCTCCAGACCGGGACTAGCTACAGATACGCAGTATTTT. It is translated as CASSSRPGLATDTQYF.